This is a list of T cell receptor beta chains from one sample in a study of Ad26.COV2.S vaccination and SARS-CoV-2 variants. Libraries were prepared by immunoSEQ multiplex PCR; TCRdb keeps only in-frame clonotypes and omits some of them. The sample lists roughly 250,000 clones; roughly nine tenths were seen once. The sample consisted of peripheral blood, taken in a trial of Ad26.COV2.S vaccine versus placebo. All receptors come from a person between 18 and 65 years old who received the Ad26.COV2.S COVID-19 vaccine or a placebo. The CDR3 runs from the conserved cysteine through the conserved F or W.

TRBJ1-2 TRBV27 CASSKTGSFGNGYTF
TRBJ1-2 TRBV2 CASSESVTGGIGYYGYTF
TRBJ2-5 TRBV4-3 CASSLNPGEETQYF
TRBJ2-3 TRBV11-2 CASRKPFTSATDTQYF
TRBJ1-4 TRBV4-1 CASSQEVKGQSTRNEKLFF
TRBJ2-3 TRBV6-5 CASYHSGGALNTQYF
TRBJ2-2 TRBV9 CASSATGRITGELFF
TRBJ1-1 TRBV7-2 CASSLTQGNTEAFF
TRBJ2-1 TRBV18 CASSPLLGDGEQFF
TRBJ1-4 TRBV9 CASSFTGTGDEKLFF
TRBJ2-5 TRBV6-1 CASSAGRAGLAAQETQYF
TRBJ2-3 TRBV7-3 CASSNQGGTGTDTQYF
TRBJ2-7 TRBV9 CASSPDPTYEQYF
TRBJ2-3 TRBV7-3 CASSLGLASDTQYF
TRBJ2-7 TRBV20-1 CSAGAGIEQYF
TRBJ1-2 TRBV27 CASSFGRYGGYTF
TRBJ2-5 TRBV5-1 CASSFGQGETQYF
TRBJ2-5 TRBV18 CASSRFQGIDQETQYF
TRBJ2-2 TRBV9 CASSVTDRNTGELFF
TRBJ2-5 TRBV19 CASPGHPSGTQYF
TRBJ2-1 TRBV6-2/TRBV6-3 CASSYGGWNEQFF
TRBJ2-4 TRBV19 CASSSRTGLAKNIQYF
TRBJ2-1 TRBV5-1 CASSSERGGAYNEQFF
TRBJ2-7 TRBV29-1 CSATPGQGYEQYF
TRBJ2-2 TRBV7-8 CASSFSGTGELFF
TRBJ2-2 TRBV19 CASTLTGNTGELFF
TRBJ2-5 TRBV29-1 CSVEQGFETQYF
TRBJ2-3 TRBV11-1 CASSLFSSTDTQYF
TRBJ1-2 TRBV5-1 CASSLAYSNTFYGYTF
TRBJ2-3 TRBV19 CASRGVFTDTQYF
TRBJ2-2 TRBV11-2 CASRYDRGLGELFF